The next 27 T cell receptor beta chains were all read from a single sample in a study of blood T cell repertoires in COVID-19 (dated by TCRdb to the early 2020s). Library prep was done by the immunoSEQ multiplex PCR assay. This immuneACCESS table, as held by TCRdb, lists in-frame sequences with V and J called but not all clones. Of the missing ones, under half trace to an unresolved V gene in checked studies; the others have no known cause. The sample has around 220,000 clones on record, more than 85% of them singletons. Of the sample, 1.9% is held by the ten largest clones. Specimen: peripheral blood. The source of these receptors is a middle-aged man with active or convalescent COVID-19.

This clone was counted once. The gene calls are TRBV9 and TRBJ1-2; 7 bases agree with TRBD1. This CDR3 contains 16 residues. After removal of 3 bases from V and 4 bases from J, the junction contained 12 bases not matched to a gene. Germline values: CDR1 SGDLS, CDR2 YYNGEE. CDR3 sequence: CASSDPRTGRIYGYTF. The CDR3 DNA is TGTGCCAGCAGCGATCCTAGGACAGGAAGGATCTATGGCTACACCTTC.

The chain joins TRBV4-1 to TRBJ2-7, with 10 bases fitting TRBD2. This CDR3 spans 16 amino acids. The J segment lost 1 base and the V segment lost 3 bases, leaving 6 bases of the junction unmatched. CDR1 MGHRA and CDR2 YSYEKL come from the germline V gene. For the CDR3, the DNA is TGCGCCAGCAGCCACCTAATAGCGGGAGGTTCCTACGAGCAGTACTTC. Translating gives CASSHLIAGGSYEQYF.

The V and J genes are TRBV4-1 and TRBJ1-6, with TRBD1 matching 7 bases. Unmatched junction bases numbered 10, after V lost 4 bases and J lost 7 bases. The V gene's germline CDR1 is MGHRA and CDR2 YSYEKL. The CDR3 has 16 residues. The CDR3 bases are TGCGCCAGCAGCCTTTTGGACAGGCCCCGAAATTCACCCCTCCACTTT. It is translated as CASSLLDRPRNSPLHF.

The chain uses TRBV5-5 and TRBJ1-5, with D possibly being TRBD1 (5 bases). The V gene's germline CDR1 is SGHKS and CDR2 YYEKEE (reference sequence). V gave up 4 bases and J gave up 5 bases, with 10 bases separating them. This CDR3 has 13 amino acids. The CDR3 region has the DNA TGTGCCAGCAGCCCTCCGGGGGATCAGCCCCAGCATTTT. As protein: CASSPPGDQPQHF.

J is TRBJ1-4 and V is TRBV2, with D hard to call. Germline lookup yields CDR1 SNHLY and CDR2 FYNNEI. V lost 2 bases, J lost 4 bases, and 8 bases lay in between. The CDR3 is 14 residues long. CDR3 sequence reads: CASSEWSSNEKLFF. CDR3 DNA: TGTGCCAGCAGTGAATGGTCCAGTAATGAAAAACTGTTTTTT.

The rearrangement joins TRBV19 to TRBJ1-1, with D uncertain. From germline, CDR1 is LNHDA and CDR2 SQIVND (reference sequence). This CDR3 contains 13 residues. Trimming took 5 bases from V and 2 from J, leaving 9 bases between them. The CDR3 loop is CASSGSLNTEAFF. The CDR3 DNA sequence: TGTGCCAGTAGTGGTAGTCTTAACACTGAAGCTTTCTTT.

V usage is TRBV5-1 and J usage is TRBJ2-1; D perhaps matches TRBD2 (6 bases). Germline assignment: CDR1 SGHRS and CDR2 YFSETQ. The CDR3 has 18 amino acids. V lost 4 bases and J lost 0, with 20 bases in between. CDR3 sequence: CASSRGTDPISSYNEQFF. CDR3 DNA: TGCGCCAGCAGCCGCGGGACGGACCCTATAAGCTCCTACAATGAGCAGTTCTTC.

The chain recombines TRBV10-3 with TRBJ1-1; TRBD1 might be the D (5 bases). Per the germline V gene, CDR1 is ENHRY and CDR2 is SYGVKD. CDR3 length: 14 amino acids. Trimming shortened V by 2 bases and J by 1 base, and 8 bases separated the two germline ends. The CDR3 here is CAISEDRSNTEAFF. CDR3 bases: TGTGCCATCAGTGAGGACAGATCGAACACTGAAGCTTTCTTT.

V is TRBV5-5 and J is TRBJ2-7; a possible D gene is TRBD1 (5 bases). The CDR3 extends over 16 amino acids. V lost 4 bases and J 0 bases, leaving 17 bases between the germline ends. Per germline, CDR1 SGHKS and CDR2 YYEKEE (reference sequence). The CDR3, as DNA: TGTGCCAGCAGCGCGAGACGTCAGGGTCTCTCCTACGAGCAGTACTTC. Translated, it gives CASSARRQGLSYEQYF. Based on the CDR3 plus reference TRBV5-5 and TRBJ2-7, the full variable domain is DAGVTQSPTHLIKTRGQQVTLRCSPISGHKSVSWYQQVLGQGPQFIFQYYEKEERGRGNFPDRFSARQFPNYSSELNVNALLLGDSALYLCASSARRQGLSYEQYFGPGTRLTVT.

This clone was counted once. The chain joins TRBV11-2 to TRBJ1-6, with 9 bases identical to TRBD1. The CDR3 has 14 residues. V shed 6 bases, J shed 7 bases, and the junction held 4 bases outside the gene matches. Germline assignment: CDR1 SGHAT and CDR2 FQNNGV. The CDR3 here is CASRPDRGNSPLHF. CDR3 DNA sequence: TGTGCCAGCAGACCAGACAGGGGGAATTCACCCCTCCACTTT.

This rearrangement joins TRBV7-9 to TRBJ1-1; D is possibly TRBD1 (5 bases). Germline V gene lookup returns CDR1 SEHNR and CDR2 FQNEAQ (reference sequence). V dropped 2 bases and J dropped 9 bases, with 22 bases sitting between them. CDR3 length: 16 amino acids. The CDR3 reads CASSLFGGQGAHQAFF. The CDR3 nucleotides are TGTGCCAGCAGCTTATTCGGGGGTCAGGGAGCCCACCAAGCTTTCTTT.

The chain employs TRBV18 and TRBJ1-1; 7 nucleotides agree with TRBD1. The CDR3 extends over 16 amino acids. The V segment lost 1 base and the J segment 3 bases; nucleotides outside the gene matches: 8. Germline V gene data show CDR1 as KGHSH and CDR2 as LQKENI. In DNA form, the CDR3 reads TGTGCCAGCTCACCACTGACAGGGATTAGGGACACTGAAGCTTTCTTT. This sequence encodes CASSPLTGIRDTEAFF.

This chain connects TRBV29-1 to TRBJ1-2; 8 bases agree with TRBD1. Unmatched junction bases numbered 13, after V lost 6 bases and J lost 7 bases. Germline V gene data show CDR1 as SQVTM and CDR2 as ANQGSEA. The CDR3 is made up of 14 amino acids. Here the CDR3 reads CSVGGQGLSRGYTF. CDR3 in DNA: TGCAGCGTGGGAGGACAGGGTTTATCGCGTGGCTACACCTTC.

V is TRBV9 and J is TRBJ2-2; D may be TRBD2 (6 bases). CDR3 length: 15 residues. Trimming took 3 bases from V and 3 from J, leaving 12 bases between them. Germline V gives CDR1 SGDLS, CDR2 YYNGEE. The CDR3 DNA reads TGTGCCAGCAGCGCCACCGGGAGTTACACCGGGGAGCTGTTTTTT. Amino acid sequence: CASSATGSYTGELFF.

The CDR3 sequence: CASSLSQWTGSYEAFF. The CDR3 DNA reads TGTGCCAGCAGCTTATCGCAGTGGACAGGCTCATATGAAGCTTTCTTT. The rearrangement joins TRBV7-9 to TRBJ1-1; 7 positions agree with TRBD1. Germline values: CDR1 SEHNR, CDR2 FQNEAQ (reference sequence). V lost 2 bases and J lost 7; bases outside the gene matches: 13. The length of the CDR3 is 16 residues.

The chain combines TRBV9 with TRBJ1-2; D is uncertain. Between the trimmed V and J ends, which lost 0 bases and 6 bases, there was a span of 12 bases. Germline V lookup: CDR1 SGDLS, CDR2 YYNGEE. The CDR3 runs 14 residues. In nucleotides, the CDR3 is TGTGCCAGCAGCGTAGAACGGATTCGGGATGGCTACACCTTC. Its translation is CASSVERIRDGYTF.

The CDR3 bases are TGTGCCACCTCCCGGGGGGCGGGAGAGGTAGGAGCTTTCTTT. Protein product: CATSRGAGEVGAFF. This chain connects TRBV10-3 to TRBJ1-1; perhaps TRBD1 as D (6 bases). CDR1 and CDR2 from the germline V gene are ENHRY and SYGVKD. This CDR3 has 14 amino acids. V shed 10 bases and J shed 10 bases, with 25 bases lying between them.

This chain joins TRBV7-9 and TRBJ1-1; D ambiguous. Trimming took 3 bases from V and 4 from J, leaving 3 bases between them. This CDR3 is 11 amino acids long. Germline V CDR1 and CDR2: SEHNR, FQNEAQ (reference sequence). The CDR3 here is CASSFGTEAFF. The CDR3 DNA reads as TGTGCCAGCAGCTTCGGCACTGAAGCTTTCTTT.

The rearrangement uses TRBV2 and TRBJ2-1, with 9 nucleotides matching TRBD2. With V trimmed by 7 bases and J by 7 bases, 8 bases remained unmatched. CDR1 is SNHLY and CDR2 is FYNNEI in the germline V gene. CDR3 length: 14 residues. CDR3 in amino acids: CASTLFTSGNEQFF. CDR3 in DNA: TGTGCCAGCACCCTCTTCACTAGCGGGAATGAGCAGTTCTTC.

The chain links TRBV2 to TRBJ2-1, with 7 bases aligning to TRBD2. CDR3 size: 15 residues. In germline, CDR1 is SNHLY, CDR2 FYNNEI. After removal of 11 bases from V and 8 bases from J, the junction contained 18 bases not matched to a gene. CDR3 nucleotides: TGTGCCTCACGTCCCAGAACACTAGCGTGGGATGAGCAGTTCTTC. As protein: CASRPRTLAWDEQFF.

This clone showed up just once. The J gene is TRBJ2-1, the V gene TRBV3-1 (or the pseudogene TRBV3-2); D is unclear. Germline CDR1 and CDR2: LGHDT and YNNKEL (reference sequence). V was cut by 8 bases and J by 8 bases, with 13 bases left in between. The CDR3 is made up of 12 amino acids. CDR3 loop: CASYGRNHEQFF. CDR3 nucleotides: TGTGCCAGCTATGGCCGAAACCATGAGCAGTTCTTC.

This clone is a singleton in its sample. The V call is TRBV7-2, the J call TRBJ1-3; 11 nucleotides match TRBD1. The V and J ends lost 5 bases and 2 bases, in that order; junction bases with no gene match: 5. This CDR3 region has 16 residues. Germline assignment: CDR1 SGHTA and CDR2 FQGNSA. DNA for the CDR3: TGTGCCAGCAGCCTATGGACAGGGGGCACTGGAAACACCATATATTTT. Translation gives CASSLWTGGTGNTIYF.

This chain connects TRBV27 to TRBJ2-1; maybe TRBD2 (5 bases). CDR1 and CDR2 from the germline V gene are MNHEY and SMNVEV (reference sequence). The CDR3 extends over 15 amino acids. Trimming took 6 bases from V and 7 from J, leaving 19 bases between them. The CDR3 here is CASSHTLTSQNEQFF. In DNA, the CDR3 is TGTGCCAGCAGCCACACCCTTACTAGTCAAAATGAGCAGTTCTTC.

J is TRBJ1-1 and V is TRBV19; TRBD1 aligns across 8 bases. CDR1 and CDR2 from the germline V gene are LNHDA and SQIVND (reference sequence). Unmatched junction bases numbered 3, after V lost 9 bases and J lost 0 bases. The CDR3 spans 13 residues. The CDR3: CASRDRMNTEAFF. CDR3 DNA: TGTGCCAGCCGGGACAGGATGAACACTGAAGCTTTCTTT.

The chain links TRBV5-6 to TRBJ2-1; possibly TRBD1 for D (5 bases). Trimming took off 4 bases at V and 4 bases at J, with 12 bases between the two ends. Germline V gives CDR1 SGHDT, CDR2 YYEEEE. CDR3 length: 14 amino acids. CDR3 nucleotides: TGTGCCAGCAGCACCAGAAACAGGTACAATGAGCAGTTCTTC. It specifies CASSTRNRYNEQFF.

The rearrangement links TRBV7-2 to TRBJ2-1; 9 nucleotides agree with TRBD2. The CDR3 contains 16 residues. Germline values: CDR1 SGHTA, CDR2 FQGNSA. The V and J ends lost 5 bases and 9 bases, in that order; junction bases with no gene match: 14. The CDR3 DNA follows: TGTGCCAGCAGCACACCCCTTAGCGGGAGTAAAGGTGAGCAGTTCTTC. It translates to CASSTPLSGSKGEQFF.

The V call is TRBV6-1, the J call TRBJ2-7; 7 bases fit TRBD2. The junction had 13 bases not matched to a gene; V was cut back by 0 bases and J by 2 bases. CDR1 and CDR2 from the germline V gene are MNHNS and SASEGT. The length of the CDR3 is 18 residues. CDR3 amino acids: CASSEAQWGGGHPYEQYF. The CDR3, as DNA: TGTGCCAGCAGTGAAGCGCAGTGGGGCGGGGGTCACCCCTACGAGCAGTACTTC.